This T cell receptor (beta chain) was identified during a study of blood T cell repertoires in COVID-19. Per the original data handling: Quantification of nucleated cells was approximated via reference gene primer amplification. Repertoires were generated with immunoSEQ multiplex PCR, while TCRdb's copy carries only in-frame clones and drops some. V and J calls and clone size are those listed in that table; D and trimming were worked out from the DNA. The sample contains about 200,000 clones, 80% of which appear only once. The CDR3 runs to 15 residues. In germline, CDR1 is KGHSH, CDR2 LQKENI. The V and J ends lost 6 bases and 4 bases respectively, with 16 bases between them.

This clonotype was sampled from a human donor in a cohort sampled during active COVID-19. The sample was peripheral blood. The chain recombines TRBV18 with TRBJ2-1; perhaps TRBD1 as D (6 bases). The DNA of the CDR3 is TGTGCCAGCTCCCCCGGACAGACGAGTTACAATGAGCAGTTCTTC. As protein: CASSPGQTSYNEQFF.